This T cell receptor beta chain was sequenced for a study of T cell clonality in common variable immunodeficiency. The method was immunoSEQ multiplex PCR; TCRdb's version includes in-frame clones alone and lacks a portion of them. Observed are some 44,000 clones, no singletons, with the top ten taking 10%. This CDR3 region has 15 residues. With 4 bases removed from V and 5 bases from J, the gap between germline ends came to 16 bases. Germline CDR1 reads SGHRS; CDR2 reads YFSETQ. In this sample, this clone turned up many times. Coverage ceases 3 residues before the CDR3 finishes, and the germline J gene fills in the end.

What was sequenced was peripheral blood mononuclear cells. V is TRBV5-1 and J is TRBJ2-1, with D tentatively TRBD1 (6 bases). The sequence derives from a person aged 18 to 70 in good health. The covered CDR3 bases are TGCGCCAGCAGCCTCATGGGGGCAGGGGACAATGAG. As protein: CASSLMGAGDNE. In full, the CDR3 is CASSLMGAGDNEQFF. The full variable domain, rest sourced from reference TRBV5-1 and TRBJ2-1, is KAGVTQTPRYLIKTRGQQVTLSCSPISGHRSVSWYQQTPGQGLQFLFEYFSETQRNKGNFPGRFSGRQFSNSRSEMNVSTLELGDSALYLCASSLMGAGDNEQFFGPGTRLTVL.